The 6 T cell receptor beta chains below were found in one sample sequenced in a study of metastatic and nonmetastatic thyroid tumors. Before thyroid surgery, none of the patients had received any treatment. TCRdb re-called the PCR reads via MiXCR. The top ten clones hold under 20% of a sample with tens of thousands of clones, approximately 14% of them seen once. Sequenced material: blood. The receptors shown here come from a female donor with papillary thyroid cancer or a benign thyroid nodule (not recorded which). Some clones in this sample may be carry-over from other donors' samples.

The chain has TRBV4-1 and TRBJ1-2; D remains unclear. Trimming removed 8 bases from V and 0 bases from J, with 13 bases in between. This CDR3 has 14 amino acids. The germline V gene has CDR1 MGHRA and CDR2 YSYEKL. The chain's CDR3 is CASRRPGANYGYTF. CDR3 bases: TGCGCCAGCCGAAGACCCGGGGCTAACTATGGCTACACCTTC.

The chain is built from TRBV13 and TRBJ1-2; D may be TRBD1 (5 bases). The CDR3 has 14 residues. The germline CDR1 and CDR2 sequences are PRHDT and FYEKMQ (reference sequence). V was trimmed by 0 bases and J by 8 bases, leaving 13 bases between them. In nucleotides, the CDR3 is TGTGCCAGCAGCTTAGGCCCAGGGACTGGAGGCTACACCTTC. It encodes CASSLGPGTGGYTF.

This rearrangement joins TRBV29-1 to TRBJ2-7, with 11 bases that match TRBD2. The V segment lost 2 bases and the J segment 5 bases; nucleotides outside the gene matches: 5. The CDR3 loop spans 14 amino acids. Per the germline V gene, CDR1 is SQVTM and CDR2 is ANQGSEA. The CDR3, as DNA: TGCAGCGTTGAATGTAATAGCGGGAGGGACGAGCAGTACTTC. Protein: CSVECNSGRDEQYF.

This clone was seen only a few times. The chain has TRBV7-2 and TRBJ1-1, with TRBD1 as a possible D gene (6 bases). The length of the CDR3 is 14 residues. Trimming took off 3 bases at V and 4 bases at J, with 12 bases between the two ends. Per germline, CDR1 SGHTA and CDR2 FQGNSA. The CDR3 loop reads CASSLLRGSTEAFF. Here the CDR3 DNA reads TGTGCCAGCAGCTTGCTCAGGGGCTCCACTGAAGCTTTCTTT.

This clone was seen a handful of times. A much larger clone differs from this one at a single base, so this may be a read error. Additional DNA sequences in this sample encode the identical CDR3. The chain uses TRBV20-1 and TRBJ1-1, with D unresolved. This CDR3 is 12 amino acids long. CDR1 and CDR2 from the germline V gene are DFQATT and SNEGSKA (reference sequence). Trimming left V 6 bases short and J 3 bases short, with 11 bases between. In nucleotides, the CDR3 is TGCAGTGCAAACCGTGAACACACTGAAGCTTTCTTT. Its translation: CSANREHTEAFF.

As regards this clone: The junction departs from the called germline gene at one end, perhaps through a read error. J is TRBJ2-2 and V is TRBV12-5, with D possibly called TRBD1 or TRBD2 (5 bases each). Germline V gene lookup returns CDR1 LGHNT and CDR2 FRNRAP. The CDR3 sequence is 17 residues long. The DNA for the CDR3 is TGTGCTAGTTGTTTGGCATGGGACGGATCTAACACCGGGGAGCTGTTTTTT. Amino acid sequence: CASCLAWDGSNTGELFF.